This T cell receptor beta chain was documented in a study of T cell repertoires in cytomegalovirus infection. Overall study: The authors used CMV epitopes that were HLA-C-restricted (recently identified) and HLA-B-restricted (well studied).

TCRdb used MiXCR to reprocess the reads, holding one entry per CDR3 protein. The top ten hold around 80% of the sample, which has roughly 120,000 distinct CDR3 sequences, about 30% seen once. This CDR3 is built from 15 residues. The V end was cut by 5 bases, the J end by 1 base, with 14 bases between. Germline CDR1 and CDR2: SGHVS and FNYEAQ. With respect to this clonotype: The antigen remains undetermined. A single base separates this from a much larger clone, so it may be a read error.

The source is a human donor in good health (CMV status not recorded). Some clones in this sample may be carry-over from other donors' samples. The sequencing used CD8+ T cells from cultured PBMCs, collected from culture after CMV antigen stimulation. The chain is built from TRBV7-6 and TRBJ1-1; D is undetermined. The chain's CDR3 is CASSISLSANTEAFF. CDR3 sequence (DNA): TGTGCCAGCAGCATATCCCTCAGCGCGAACACTGAAGCTTTCTTT.